The present entry profiles one T cell receptor beta chain with its context. No antigen is known for it. The CDR3 loop spans 16 amino acids. V lost 6 bases and J lost 7; bases outside the gene matches: 13. CDR1 is MDHEN and CDR2 is SYDVKM in the germline V gene. Genomic DNA templated the TCR beta VDJ and CDR3 profiling. MiXCR was run by TCRdb on the reads, yielding one entry per CDR3 protein. The table records over 150,000 distinct CDR3 sequences, around 45% of them present only once. These data come from a study of CD8+CD57+ T cells in acquired aplastic anemia. Looking at the study overall: Sorted CD4+ and CD8+ cells yielded around 3.2 ug of DNA on average. Approximately 11 million reads were obtained on average for healthy donor CD4+ cells. General study findings and limits: A set of 25 to 35 CD8+ CDR3 sequences was shared between patients and controls, and these sequences appeared highly expressed in patients. A significant difference in CD8+ Simpson's diversity between patients and controls was not found.

This rearrangement joins TRBV28 to TRBJ1-5; 9 bases fit TRBD1. This receptor was identified in a human donor in good health. Sequences were obtained from sorted CD4+, CD8+, or CD8+CD57+ T cells (not recorded which) from PBMCs. The DNA of the CDR3 is TGTGCCAGCAGGCCGGCGGGACAGGGATTCGAACAGCCCCAGCATTTT. It codes for CASRPAGQGFEQPQHF.